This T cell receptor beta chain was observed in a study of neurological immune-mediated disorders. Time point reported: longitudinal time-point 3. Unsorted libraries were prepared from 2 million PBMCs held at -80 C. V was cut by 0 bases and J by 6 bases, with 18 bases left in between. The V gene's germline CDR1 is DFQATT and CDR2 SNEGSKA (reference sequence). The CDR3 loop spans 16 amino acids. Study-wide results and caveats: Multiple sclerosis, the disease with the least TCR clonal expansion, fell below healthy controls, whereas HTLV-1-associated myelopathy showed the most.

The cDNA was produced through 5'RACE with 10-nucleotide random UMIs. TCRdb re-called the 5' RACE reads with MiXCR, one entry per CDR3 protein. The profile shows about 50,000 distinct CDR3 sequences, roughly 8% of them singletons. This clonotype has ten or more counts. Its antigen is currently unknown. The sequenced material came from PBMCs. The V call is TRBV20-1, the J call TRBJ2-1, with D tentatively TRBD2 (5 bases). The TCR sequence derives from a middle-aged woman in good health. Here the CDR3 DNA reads TGCAGTGCTAGAGATGTGGAGGTGGGAGTAGGCAATGAGCAGTTCTTC. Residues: CSARDVEVGVGNEQFF.